This TCR beta chain was found in a study of T-cell memory formation after mild COVID-19. Study outcomes and limitations: There were some responding clones in pre-infection memory, which suggested that cross-reactive memory had joined. Second-wave clones that peaked on day 37 lacked confirmed SARS-CoV-2 specificity. Clones that contracted clustered mainly in CM and EM if CD4+ and in EMRA if CD8+.

This clonotype has ten or more counts. Antigen unknown. TCRdb re-derived calls from the 5' RACE reads in MiXCR, one entry per CDR3 protein. The sample lists under 300,000 distinct CDR3 sequences; roughly 9.4% were seen once. This CDR3 region has 16 residues. J lost 2 bases, V lost 4 bases, and 5 bases had no gene match. Germline CDR1 reads SGHRS; CDR2 reads YFSETQ. The rearrangement uses TRBV5-1 and TRBJ2-6; 8 bases line up with TRBD1. The source is a man aged 18 to 30 who had mild COVID-19 (a few samples of this study predate the infection). Cell type and time point are not known. What was sequenced was PBMCs or a T cell subset sorted from them (not recorded which). CDR3 DNA: TGCGCCAGCAGCACAGAACAGGGGGCTGGGGCCAACGTCCTGACTTTC. Its translation: CASSTEQGAGANVLTF.